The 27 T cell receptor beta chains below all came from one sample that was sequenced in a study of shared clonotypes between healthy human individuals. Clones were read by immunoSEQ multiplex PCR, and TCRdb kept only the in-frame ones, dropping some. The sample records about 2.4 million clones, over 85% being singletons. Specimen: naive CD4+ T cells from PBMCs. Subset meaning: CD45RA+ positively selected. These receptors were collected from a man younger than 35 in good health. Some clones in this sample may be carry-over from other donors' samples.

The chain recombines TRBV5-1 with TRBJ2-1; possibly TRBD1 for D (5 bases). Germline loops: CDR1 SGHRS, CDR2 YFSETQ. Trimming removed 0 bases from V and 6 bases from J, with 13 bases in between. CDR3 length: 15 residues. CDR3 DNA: TGCGCCAGCAGCTTGGCGGCAGGGTATTCCAATGAGCAGTTCTTC. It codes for CASSLAAGYSNEQFF.

CDR3 nucleotides: TGCGCCAGCAGCCCGGGACTAGCGATATCGCAGTACTTC. Amino acid sequence: CASSPGLAISQYF. This sequence joins TRBV5-1 and TRBJ2-7, with TRBD2 identical over 10 bases. The germline V gene has CDR1 SGHRS and CDR2 YFSETQ. The CDR3 consists of 13 residues. With 4 bases clipped from V and 9 bases from J, the junction kept 7 bases outside the gene matches.

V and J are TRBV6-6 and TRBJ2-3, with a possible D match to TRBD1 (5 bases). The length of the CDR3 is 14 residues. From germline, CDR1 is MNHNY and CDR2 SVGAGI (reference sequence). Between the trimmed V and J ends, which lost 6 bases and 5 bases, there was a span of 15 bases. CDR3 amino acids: CASSPGATGDTQYF. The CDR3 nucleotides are TGTGCCAGCAGCCCTGGGGCGACCGGAGATACGCAGTATTTT.

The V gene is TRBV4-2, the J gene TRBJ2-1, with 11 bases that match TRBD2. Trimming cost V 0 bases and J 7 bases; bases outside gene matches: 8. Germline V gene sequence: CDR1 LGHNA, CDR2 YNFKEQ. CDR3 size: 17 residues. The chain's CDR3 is CASSQELVAGGGNEQFF. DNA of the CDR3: TGTGCCAGCAGCCAAGAATTAGTAGCGGGAGGGGGGAATGAGCAGTTCTTC.

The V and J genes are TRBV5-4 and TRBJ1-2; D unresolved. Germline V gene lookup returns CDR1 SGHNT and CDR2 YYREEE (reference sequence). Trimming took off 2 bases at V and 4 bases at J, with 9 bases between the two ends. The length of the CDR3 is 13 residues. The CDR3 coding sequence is TGTGCCAGCAGCTTTACAGCTGCCTATGGCTACACCTTC. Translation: CASSFTAAYGYTF. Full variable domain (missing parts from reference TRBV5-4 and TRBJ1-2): ETGVTQSPTHLIKTRGQQVTLRCSSQSGHNTVSWYQQALGQGPQFIFQYYREEENGRGNFPPRFSGLQFPNYSSELNVNALELDDSALYLCASSFTAAYGYTFGSGTRLTVV.

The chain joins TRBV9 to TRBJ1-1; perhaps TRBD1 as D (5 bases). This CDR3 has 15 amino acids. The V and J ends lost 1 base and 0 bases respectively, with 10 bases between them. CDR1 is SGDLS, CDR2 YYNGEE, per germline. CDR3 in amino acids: CASSVRAGMNTEAFF. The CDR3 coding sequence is TGTGCCAGCAGCGTAAGGGCAGGGATGAACACTGAAGCTTTCTTT.

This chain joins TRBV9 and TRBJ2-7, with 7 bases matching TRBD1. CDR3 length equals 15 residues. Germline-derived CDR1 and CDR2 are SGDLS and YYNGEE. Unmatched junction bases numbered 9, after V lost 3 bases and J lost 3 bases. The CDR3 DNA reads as TGTGCCAGCAGCGAGGGGACAGACAGTTTCTACGAGCAGTACTTC. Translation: CASSEGTDSFYEQYF.

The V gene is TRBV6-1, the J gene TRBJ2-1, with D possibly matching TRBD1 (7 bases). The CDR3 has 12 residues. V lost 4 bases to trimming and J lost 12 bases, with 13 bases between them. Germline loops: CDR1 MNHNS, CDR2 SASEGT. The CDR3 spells CASSGTQGGQFF. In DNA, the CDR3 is TGTGCCAGCAGTGGGACCCAGGGGGGGCAGTTCTTC.

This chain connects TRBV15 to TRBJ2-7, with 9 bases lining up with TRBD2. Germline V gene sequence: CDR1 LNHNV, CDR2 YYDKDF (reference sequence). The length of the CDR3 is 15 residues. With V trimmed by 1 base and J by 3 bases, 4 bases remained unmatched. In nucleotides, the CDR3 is TGTGCCACCAGCAGAGGTGGGACTAGCTTCTACGAGCAGTACTTC. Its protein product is CATSRGGTSFYEQYF.

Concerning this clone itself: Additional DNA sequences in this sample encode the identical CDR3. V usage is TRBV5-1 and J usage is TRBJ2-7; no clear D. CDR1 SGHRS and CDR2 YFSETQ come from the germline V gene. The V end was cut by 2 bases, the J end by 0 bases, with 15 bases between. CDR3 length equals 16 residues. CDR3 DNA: TGCGCCAGCAGCTTCACCCCGGGCCAAAGCTCCTACGAGCAGTACTTC. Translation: CASSFTPGQSSYEQYF.

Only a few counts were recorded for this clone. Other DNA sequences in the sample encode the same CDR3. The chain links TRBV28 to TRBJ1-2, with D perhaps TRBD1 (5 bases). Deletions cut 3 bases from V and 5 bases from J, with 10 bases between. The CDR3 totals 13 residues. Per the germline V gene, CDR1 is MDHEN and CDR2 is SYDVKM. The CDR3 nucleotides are TGTGCCAGCAGTTTTGGGGGAGGTTATGGCTACACCTTC. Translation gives CASSFGGGYGYTF.

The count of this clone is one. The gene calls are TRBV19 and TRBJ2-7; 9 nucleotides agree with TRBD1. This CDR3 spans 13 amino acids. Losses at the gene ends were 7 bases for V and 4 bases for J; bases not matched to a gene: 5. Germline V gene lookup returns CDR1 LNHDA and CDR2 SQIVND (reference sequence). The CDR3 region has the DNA TGTGCCAGTATGGGGACAGGGTCGTACGAGCAGTACTTC. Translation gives CASMGTGSYEQYF.

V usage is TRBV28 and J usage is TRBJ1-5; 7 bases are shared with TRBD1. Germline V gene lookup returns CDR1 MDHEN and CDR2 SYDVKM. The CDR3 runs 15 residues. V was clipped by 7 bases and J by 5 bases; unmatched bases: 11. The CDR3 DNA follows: TGTGCCAGCAACAGGGACAGTGTCCCTTATCAGCCCCAGCATTTT. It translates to CASNRDSVPYQPQHF.

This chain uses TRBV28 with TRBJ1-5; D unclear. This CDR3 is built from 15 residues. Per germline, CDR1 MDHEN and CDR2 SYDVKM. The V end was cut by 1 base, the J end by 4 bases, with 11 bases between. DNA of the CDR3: TGTGCCAGCAGTTTATTCAGTGACCGAAATCAGCCCCAGCATTTT. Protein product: CASSLFSDRNQPQHF.

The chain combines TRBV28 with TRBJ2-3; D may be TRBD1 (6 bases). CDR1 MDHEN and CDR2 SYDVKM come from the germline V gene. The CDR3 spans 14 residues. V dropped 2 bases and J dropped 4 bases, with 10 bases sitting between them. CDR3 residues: CASSLQGRPDTQYF. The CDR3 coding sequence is TGTGCCAGCAGTTTACAGGGGAGACCAGATACGCAGTATTTT.

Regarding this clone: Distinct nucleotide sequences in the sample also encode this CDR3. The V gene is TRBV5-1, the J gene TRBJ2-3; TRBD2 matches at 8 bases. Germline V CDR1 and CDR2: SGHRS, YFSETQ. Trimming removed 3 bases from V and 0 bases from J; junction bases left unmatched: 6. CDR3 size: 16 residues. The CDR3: CASSSGLAASTDTQYF. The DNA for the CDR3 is TGCGCCAGCAGCTCCGGACTAGCAGCTAGCACAGATACGCAGTATTTT.

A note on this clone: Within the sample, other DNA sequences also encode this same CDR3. CDR3 nucleotide sequence: TGTGCCTGGAGCCCTTCCTACGAGCAGTACTTC. This codes for CAWSPSYEQYF. V and J are TRBV30 and TRBJ2-7; no clear D. V lost 3 bases, J lost 1 base, and 4 bases lay in between. The CDR3 sequence is 11 residues long. Per the germline V gene, CDR1 is GTSNPN and CDR2 is SVGIG (reference sequence). The variable domain in full, completed from reference TRBV30 and TRBJ2-7, reads SQTIHQWPATLVQPVGSPLSLECTVEGTSNPNLYWYRQAAGRGLQLLFYSVGIGQISSEVPQNLSASRPQDRQFILSSKKLLLSDSGFYLCAWSPSYEQYFGPGTRLTVT.

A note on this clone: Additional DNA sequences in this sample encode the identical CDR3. This CDR3 reads CASSLVAGETQYF. Here the CDR3 DNA reads TGCGCCAGCAGCTTGGTCGCAGGGGAGACCCAGTACTTC. V gene TRBV5-1 combines with J gene TRBJ2-5; the D gene is possibly TRBD1 (5 bases). CDR3 length: 13 residues. Germline CDR1 SGHRS, CDR2 YFSETQ. V was shortened by 0 bases and J by 5 bases, with 8 bases between the two germline ends. The full variable domain, with the rest looked up from reference TRBV5-1 and TRBJ2-5, is KAGVTQTPRYLIKTRGQQVTLSCSPISGHRSVSWYQQTPGQGLQFLFEYFSETQRNKGNFPGRFSGRQFSNSRSEMNVSTLELGDSALYLCASSLVAGETQYFGPGTRLLVL.

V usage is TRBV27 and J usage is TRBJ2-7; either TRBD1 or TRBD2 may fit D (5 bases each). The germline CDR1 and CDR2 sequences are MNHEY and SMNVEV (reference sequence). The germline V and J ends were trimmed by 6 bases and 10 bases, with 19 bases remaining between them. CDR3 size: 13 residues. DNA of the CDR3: TGTGCCAGCAGATTTGTGATTAGAGGGGAACAGTACTTC. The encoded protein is CASRFVIRGEQYF.

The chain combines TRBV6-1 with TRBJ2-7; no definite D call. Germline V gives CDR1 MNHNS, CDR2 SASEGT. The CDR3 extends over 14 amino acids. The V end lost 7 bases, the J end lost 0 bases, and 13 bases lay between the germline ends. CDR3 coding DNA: TGTGCCAGCAAAAGGACGCTGAGCTCCTACGAGCAGTACTTC. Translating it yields CASKRTLSSYEQYF.

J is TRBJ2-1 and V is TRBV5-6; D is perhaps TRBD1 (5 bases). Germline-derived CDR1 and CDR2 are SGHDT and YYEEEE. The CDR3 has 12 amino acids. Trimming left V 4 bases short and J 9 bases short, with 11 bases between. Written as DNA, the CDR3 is TGTGCCAGCAGCCCATGGGGCCTTGAGCAGTTCTTC. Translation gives CASSPWGLEQFF. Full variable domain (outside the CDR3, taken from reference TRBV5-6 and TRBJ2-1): DAGVTQSPTHLIKTRGQQVTLRCSPKSGHDTVSWYQQALGQGPQFIFQYYEEEERQRGNFPDRFSGHQFPNYSSELNVNALLLGDSALYLCASSPWGLEQFFGPGTRLTVL.

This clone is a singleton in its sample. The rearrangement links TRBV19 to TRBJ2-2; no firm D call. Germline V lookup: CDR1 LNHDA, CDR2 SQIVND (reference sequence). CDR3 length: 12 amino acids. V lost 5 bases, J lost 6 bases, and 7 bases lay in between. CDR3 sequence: CASSFTAGELFF. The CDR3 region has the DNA TGTGCCAGTAGTTTCACGGCCGGGGAGCTGTTTTTT.

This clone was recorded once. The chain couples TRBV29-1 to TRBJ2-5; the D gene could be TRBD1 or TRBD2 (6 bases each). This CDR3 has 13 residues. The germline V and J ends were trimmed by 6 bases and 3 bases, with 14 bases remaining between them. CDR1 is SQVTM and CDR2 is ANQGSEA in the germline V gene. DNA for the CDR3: TGCAGCGTCTCCATCGGGGGCGAAGAGACCCAGTACTTC. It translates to CSVSIGGEETQYF.

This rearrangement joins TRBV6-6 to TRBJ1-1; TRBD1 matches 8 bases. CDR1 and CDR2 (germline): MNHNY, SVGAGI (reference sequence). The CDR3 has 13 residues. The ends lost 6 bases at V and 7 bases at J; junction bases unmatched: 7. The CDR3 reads CASRNGQGFEAFF. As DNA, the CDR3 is TGTGCCAGCAGAAACGGACAGGGTTTTGAAGCTTTCTTT.

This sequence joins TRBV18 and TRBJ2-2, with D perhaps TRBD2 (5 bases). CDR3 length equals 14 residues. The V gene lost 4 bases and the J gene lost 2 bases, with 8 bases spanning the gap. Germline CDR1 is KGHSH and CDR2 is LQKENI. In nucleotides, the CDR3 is TGTGCCAGCTCACTGGGAGTTAACACCGGGGAGCTGTTTTTT. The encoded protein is CASSLGVNTGELFF.

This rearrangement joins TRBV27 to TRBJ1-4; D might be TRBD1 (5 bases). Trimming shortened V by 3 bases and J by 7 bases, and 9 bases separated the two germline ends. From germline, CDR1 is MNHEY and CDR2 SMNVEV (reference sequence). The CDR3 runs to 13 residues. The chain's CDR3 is CASSFRGSEKLFF. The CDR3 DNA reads TGTGCCAGCAGTTTTAGGGGTAGTGAAAAACTGTTTTTT.

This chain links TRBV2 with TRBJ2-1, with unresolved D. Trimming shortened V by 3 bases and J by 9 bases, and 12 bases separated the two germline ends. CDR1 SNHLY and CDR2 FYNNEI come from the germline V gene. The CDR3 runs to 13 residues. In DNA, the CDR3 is TGTGCCAGCAGTGACGAGTCTGTAGGTGAGCAGTTCTTC. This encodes CASSDESVGEQFF.